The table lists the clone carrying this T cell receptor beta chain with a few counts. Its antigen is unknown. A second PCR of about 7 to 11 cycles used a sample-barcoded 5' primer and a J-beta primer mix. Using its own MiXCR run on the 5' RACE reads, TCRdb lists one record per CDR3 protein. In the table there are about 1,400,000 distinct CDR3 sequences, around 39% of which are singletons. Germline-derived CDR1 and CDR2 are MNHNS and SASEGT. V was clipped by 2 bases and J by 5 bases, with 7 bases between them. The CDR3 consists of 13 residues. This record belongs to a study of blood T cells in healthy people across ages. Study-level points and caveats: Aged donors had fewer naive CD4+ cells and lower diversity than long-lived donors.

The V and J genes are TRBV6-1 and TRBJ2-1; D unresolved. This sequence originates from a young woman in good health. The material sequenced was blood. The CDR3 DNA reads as TGTGCCAGCAGTGAATTCCAGAACAATGAGCAGTTCTTC. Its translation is CASSEFQNNEQFF.